Listed here are 7 T cell receptor beta chains from one sample, sequenced in a study of cytomegalovirus exposure and HLA in healthy donors. In the PCR, 60 Vbeta and 13 Jbeta primers were used. Generated by immunoSEQ multiplex PCR, the TCRdb table keeps only in-frame clones and is missing some. The sample contains about 190,000 clones, roughly 80% of which appear only once. The source material was PBMCs. The receptors stem from a male donor in good health and CMV-seronegative.

The chain carries TRBV7-2 and TRBJ1-3; D unresolved. Germline CDR1 reads SGHTA; CDR2 reads FQGNSA. The CDR3 is made up of 17 amino acids. V lost 0 bases to trimming and J lost 1 base, with 13 bases between them. CDR3 in DNA: TGTGCCAGCAGCTTAGCCCCTAACAGTTATTCTGGAAACACCATATATTTT. Translating it yields CASSLAPNSYSGNTIYF.

This sequence joins TRBV29-1 and TRBJ2-1; a weak D match, TRBD2 (5 bases). The germline V gene has CDR1 SQVTM and CDR2 ANQGSEA. V was shortened by 6 bases and J by 8 bases, with 20 bases between the two germline ends. This CDR3 region has 14 residues. The CDR3 loop is CSVELATTVYEQFF. DNA of the CDR3: TGCAGCGTCGAGCTAGCCACGACCGTCTATGAGCAGTTCTTC.

The chain carries TRBV4-3 and TRBJ2-7, with D possibly being TRBD2 (5 bases). Trimming shortened V by 0 bases and J by 6 bases, and 15 bases separated the two germline ends. The CDR3 consists of 15 residues. Germline assignment: CDR1 LGHNA and CDR2 YSLEER. Here the CDR3 reads CASSQEIVALREQYF. The CDR3 DNA reads TGCGCCAGCAGCCAAGAGATCGTAGCGCTCCGCGAGCAGTACTTC.

The chain links TRBV27 to TRBJ2-7, with 7 bases matching TRBD2. The CDR3 length is 15 residues. The V gene's germline CDR1 is MNHEY and CDR2 SMNVEV (reference sequence). V trimming: 4 bases; J trimming: 0 bases; junction bases outside the gene matches: 6. CDR3 DNA: TGTGCCAGCAGTTCCCCGCGGGGGAGCTCCTACGAGCAGTACTTC. Protein: CASSSPRGSSYEQYF.

The chain is built from TRBV7-2 and TRBJ1-1; 9 positions match TRBD1. This CDR3 has 15 residues. Unmatched junction bases numbered 8, after V lost 5 bases and J lost 4 bases. From germline, CDR1 is SGHTA and CDR2 FQGNSA. CDR3 bases: TGTGCCAGCAGCCCCCGGACAGGGGTGCGCACTGAAGCTTTCTTT. Its translation: CASSPRTGVRTEAFF.

This clone was picked up a small number of times. This chain links TRBV29-1 with TRBJ2-3; D is perhaps TRBD1 (5 bases). V was shortened by 8 bases and J by 0 bases, with 15 bases between the two germline ends. Germline values: CDR1 SQVTM, CDR2 ANQGSEA. This CDR3 region has 14 residues. CDR3 residues: CSTRQTPSTDTQYF. The CDR3 coding sequence is TGCAGCACAAGACAGACCCCTAGCACAGATACGCAGTATTTT.

The CDR3 loop reads CASSVGEADNEKLFF. The CDR3 DNA follows: TGTGCCAGCAGCGTAGGGGAGGCCGATAATGAAAAACTGTTTTTT. The chain is built from TRBV9 and TRBJ1-4, with D hard to call. V was shortened by 0 bases and J by 4 bases, with 10 bases between the two germline ends. The CDR3 contains 15 residues. Germline V gene lookup returns CDR1 SGDLS and CDR2 YYNGEE.